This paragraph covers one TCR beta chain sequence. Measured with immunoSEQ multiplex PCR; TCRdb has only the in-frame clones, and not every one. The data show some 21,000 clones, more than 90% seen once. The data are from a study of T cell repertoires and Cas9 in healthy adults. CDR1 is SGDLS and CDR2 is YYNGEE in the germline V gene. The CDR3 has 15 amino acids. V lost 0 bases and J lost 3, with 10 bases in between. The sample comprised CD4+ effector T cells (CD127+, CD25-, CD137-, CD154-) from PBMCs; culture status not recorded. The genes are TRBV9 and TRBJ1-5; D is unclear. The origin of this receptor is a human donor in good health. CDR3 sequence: CASSVDSTLNQPQHF. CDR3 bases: TGTGCCAGCAGCGTAGATTCCACTCTCAATCAGCCCCAGCATTTT.